The 13 T cell receptor beta chains below all came from one sample that was sequenced in a study of technical replicates of blood from a few donors. Profiled with immunoSEQ multiplex PCR; TCRdb holds only in-frame clones, not every one. The profile shows 99,000 or so clones, about 96% of them singletons. The material sequenced was T cells isolated from PBMCs. The receptors stem from a human donor in good health.

The genes are TRBV28 and TRBJ2-5; weak D call: TRBD2 (6 bases). This CDR3 is built from 13 residues. V was shortened by 2 bases and J by 4 bases, with 8 bases between the two germline ends. From germline, CDR1 is MDHEN and CDR2 SYDVKM. CDR3 nucleotide sequence: TGTGCCAGCAGTTTACCCGGGAGAGAGACCCAGTACTTC. Translation: CASSLPGRETQYF.

The chain links TRBV5-1 to TRBJ2-1; D remains ambiguous. Germline-derived CDR1 and CDR2 are SGHRS and YFSETQ. The V end lost 0 bases, the J end lost 6 bases, and 10 bases lay between the germline ends. The CDR3 spans 14 residues. The CDR3: CASSLAGFVNEQFF. CDR3 in DNA: TGCGCCAGCAGCTTGGCCGGGTTCGTCAATGAGCAGTTCTTC.

This chain links TRBV2 with TRBJ2-5; the match to TRBD2 covers 7 bases. The trim removed 7 bases at V and 4 bases at J, leaving 6 bases unmatched. The CDR3 is 13 residues long. Germline V CDR1 and CDR2: SNHLY, FYNNEI. The chain's CDR3 is CASNRRGGETQYF. The DNA of the CDR3 is TGTGCCAGCAATAGGCGCGGGGGAGAGACCCAGTACTTC.

This rearrangement joins TRBV10-3 to TRBJ1-1, with 7 nucleotides matching TRBD1. J lost 1 base, V lost 6 bases, and 2 bases had no gene match. The V gene's germline CDR1 is ENHRY and CDR2 SYGVKD. The CDR3 contains 13 residues. CDR3 bases: TGTGCCATCAGCGGACAGGAGAACACTGAAGCTTTCTTT. It yields the protein CAISGQENTEAFF.

The chain links TRBV29-1 to TRBJ2-7, with TRBD1 identical over 7 bases. There are 13 residues in the CDR3. From germline, CDR1 is SQVTM and CDR2 ANQGSEA. J was trimmed by 3 bases and V by 6 bases; bases with no gene match: 8. CDR3 DNA sequence: TGCAGCGTGTCAGGGACAGTGGTCTACGAGCAGTACTTC. Translation gives CSVSGTVVYEQYF.

The CDR3 protein is CASMGGLRNEKLFF. In DNA form, the CDR3 reads TGTGCCAGCATGGGGGGGTTAAGAAACGAAAAACTGTTTTTT. V gene TRBV11-2 combines with J gene TRBJ1-4; D is possibly TRBD1 (5 bases). The CDR3 is 14 residues long. Germline V lookup: CDR1 SGHAT, CDR2 FQNNGV. V was clipped by 7 bases and J by 8 bases, with 17 bases between them.

The J gene is TRBJ2-2, the V gene TRBV29-1; 7 bases are shared with TRBD1. After removal of 7 bases from V and 9 bases from J, the junction contained 11 bases not matched to a gene. From germline, CDR1 is SQVTM and CDR2 ANQGSEA. The CDR3 sequence is 13 residues long. As DNA, the CDR3 is TGCAGCGCATTACAGGGGAGCGTCAGGGAGCTGTTTTTT. Its translation: CSALQGSVRELFF.

V and J are TRBV7-9 and TRBJ2-1, with 12 bases that match TRBD2. Germline V lookup: CDR1 SEHNR, CDR2 FQNEAQ (reference sequence). The CDR3 consists of 19 residues. The trim removed 2 bases at V and 1 base at J, leaving 9 bases unmatched. CDR3 loop: CASSLRGASGGASYNEQFF. The CDR3, as DNA: TGTGCCAGCAGCTTACGTGGGGCTAGCGGGGGGGCGTCCTACAATGAGCAGTTCTTC. The variable domain in full, with the rest retrieved from reference TRBV7-9 and TRBJ2-1, is DTGVSQNPRHKITKRGQNVTFRCDPISEHNRLYWYRQTLGQGPEFLTYFQNEAQLEKSRLLSDRFSAERPKGSFSTLEIQRTEQGDSAMYLCASSLRGASGGASYNEQFFGPGTRLTVL.

The chain combines TRBV11-2 with TRBJ1-2; D might be TRBD1 (5 bases). The CDR3 sequence is 14 residues long. Trimming cost V 5 bases and J 2 bases, with 12 bases left between them. Germline V CDR1 and CDR2: SGHAT, FQNNGV. The CDR3 sequence: CASSTPDTNYGYTF. The CDR3 DNA is TGTGCCAGCAGCACCCCGGACACGAACTATGGCTACACCTTC. Supplemented by reference TRBV11-2 and TRBJ1-2, the full variable domain reads EAGVAQSPRYKIIEKRQSVAFWCNPISGHATLYWYQQILGQGPKLLIQFQNNGVVDDSQLPKDRFSAERLKGVDSTLKIQPAKLEDSAVYLCASSTPDTNYGYTFGSGTRLTVV.

V and J are TRBV6-6 and TRBJ2-1, with D possibly being TRBD2 (6 bases). The CDR3 covers 16 residues. Germline values: CDR1 MNHNY, CDR2 SVGAGI (reference sequence). Deletions cut 0 bases from V and 6 bases from J, with 15 bases between. CDR3 nucleotide sequence: TGTGCCAGCAGTTACTCACTAGCCGTAAAGTTCAATGAGCAGTTCTTC. Translation gives CASSYSLAVKFNEQFF.

The V and J genes are TRBV27 and TRBJ2-2; 11 nucleotides agree with TRBD2. The CDR3 has 17 amino acids. The trim removed 2 bases at V and 4 bases at J, leaving 6 bases unmatched. Germline values: CDR1 MNHEY, CDR2 SMNVEV (reference sequence). The chain's CDR3 is CASSLGRGLAATGELFF. The CDR3 DNA follows: TGTGCCAGCAGTTTAGGTAGGGGACTAGCGGCCACCGGGGAGCTGTTTTTT.

This chain links TRBV11-3 with TRBJ2-1; D may be TRBD1 (7 bases). In germline, CDR1 is SGHNT, CDR2 YENEEA. The V and J ends lost 5 bases and 4 bases respectively, with 15 bases between them. The CDR3 has 15 residues. CDR3 sequence (DNA): TGTGCCAGCAGCCCAGGGGGGACAGAATACAATGAGCAGTTCTTC. Its protein product is CASSPGGTEYNEQFF.

The genes are TRBV4-1 and TRBJ1-1; D is possibly TRBD1 (5 bases). This CDR3 has 14 amino acids. Germline values: CDR1 MGHRA, CDR2 YSYEKL. The V end lost 2 bases, the J end lost 4 bases, and 11 bases lay between the germline ends. The CDR3 DNA follows: TGCGCCAGCAGCCAACAGGGTAGTTTCACTGAAGCTTTCTTT. Its protein product is CASSQQGSFTEAFF.